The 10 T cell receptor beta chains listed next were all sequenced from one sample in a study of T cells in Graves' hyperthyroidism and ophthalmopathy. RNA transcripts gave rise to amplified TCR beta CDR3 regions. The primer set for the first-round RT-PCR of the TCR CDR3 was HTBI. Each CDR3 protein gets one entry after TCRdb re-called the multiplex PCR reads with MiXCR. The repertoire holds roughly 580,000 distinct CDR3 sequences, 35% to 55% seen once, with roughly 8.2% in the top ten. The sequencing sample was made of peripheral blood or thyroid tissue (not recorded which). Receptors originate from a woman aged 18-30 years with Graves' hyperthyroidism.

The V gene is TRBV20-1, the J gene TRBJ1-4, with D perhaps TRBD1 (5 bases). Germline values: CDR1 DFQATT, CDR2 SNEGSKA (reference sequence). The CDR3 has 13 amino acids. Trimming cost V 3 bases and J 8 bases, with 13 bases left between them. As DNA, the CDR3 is TGCAGTGCTAGGAGGCAGGGTGGCGAAAAACTGTTTTTT. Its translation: CSARRQGGEKLFF.

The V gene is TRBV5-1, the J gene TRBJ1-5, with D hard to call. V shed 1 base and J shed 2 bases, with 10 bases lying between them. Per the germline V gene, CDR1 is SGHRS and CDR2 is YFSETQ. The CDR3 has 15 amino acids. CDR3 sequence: CASSLTGVRNQPQHF. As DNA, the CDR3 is TGCGCCAGCAGCTTGACCGGGGTCCGCAATCAGCCCCAGCATTTT.

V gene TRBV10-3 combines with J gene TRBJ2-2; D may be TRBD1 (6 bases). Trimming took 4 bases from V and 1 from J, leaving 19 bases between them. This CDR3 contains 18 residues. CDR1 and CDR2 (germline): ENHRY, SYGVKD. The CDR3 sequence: CAISGPNGNRVNTGELFF. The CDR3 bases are TGTGCCATCAGTGGTCCAAATGGGAACAGGGTGAACACCGGGGAGCTGTTTTTT.

In DNA, the CDR3 is TGTGCCATCAGTGGGACAGGGACATTTTCGGTCGTTAGCGAGCAGTACTTC. Translating gives CAISGTGTFSVVSEQYF. This chain joins TRBV10-3 and TRBJ2-7; 8 nucleotides agree with TRBD1. The CDR3 covers 17 residues. The junction had 17 bases not matched to a gene; V was cut back by 4 bases and J by 6 bases. CDR1 and CDR2 (germline): ENHRY, SYGVKD.

The CDR3 sequence: CASSNGQGNEAFF. The DNA of the CDR3 is TGTGCCAGCAGCAATGGACAGGGAAATGAAGCTTTCTTT. The V and J genes are TRBV14 and TRBJ1-1; 8 positions agree with TRBD1. Germline V gives CDR1 SGHDN, CDR2 FVKESK. The ends lost 5 bases at V and 7 bases at J; junction bases unmatched: 6. This CDR3 has 13 residues.

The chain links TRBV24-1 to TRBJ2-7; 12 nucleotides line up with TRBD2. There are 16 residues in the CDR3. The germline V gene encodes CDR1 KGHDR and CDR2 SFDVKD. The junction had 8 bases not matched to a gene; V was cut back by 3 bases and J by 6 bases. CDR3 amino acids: CATSDPQTSGRGEQYF. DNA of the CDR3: TGTGCCACCAGTGATCCCCAGACTAGCGGGAGAGGCGAGCAGTACTTC.

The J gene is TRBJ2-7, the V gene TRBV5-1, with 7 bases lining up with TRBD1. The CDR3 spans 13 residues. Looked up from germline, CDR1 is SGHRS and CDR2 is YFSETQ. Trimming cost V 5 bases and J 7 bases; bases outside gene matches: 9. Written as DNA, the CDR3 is TGCGCCAGCAGTTTCACAGGGGTTGGGGAGCAGTACTTC. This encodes CASSFTGVGEQYF.

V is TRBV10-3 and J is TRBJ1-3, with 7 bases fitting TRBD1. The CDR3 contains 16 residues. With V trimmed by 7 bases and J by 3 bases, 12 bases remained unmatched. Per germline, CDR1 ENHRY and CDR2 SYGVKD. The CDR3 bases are TGTGCCATCACCGACTCCCAGGGGGGATATGGAAACACCATATATTTT. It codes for CAITDSQGGYGNTIYF.

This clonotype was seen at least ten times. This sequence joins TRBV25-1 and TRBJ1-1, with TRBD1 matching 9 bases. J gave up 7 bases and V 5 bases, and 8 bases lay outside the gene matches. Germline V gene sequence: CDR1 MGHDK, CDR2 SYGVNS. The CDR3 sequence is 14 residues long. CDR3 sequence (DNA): TGTGCCAGCAGTCCCCGGGACAGGGCTTATGAAGCTTTCTTT. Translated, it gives CASSPRDRAYEAFF. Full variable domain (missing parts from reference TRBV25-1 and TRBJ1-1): EADIYQTPRYLVIGTGKKITLECSQTMGHDKMYWYQQDPGMELHLIHYSYGVNSTEKGDLSSESTVSRIRTEHFPLTLESARPSHTSQYLCASSPRDRAYEAFFGQGTRLTVV.

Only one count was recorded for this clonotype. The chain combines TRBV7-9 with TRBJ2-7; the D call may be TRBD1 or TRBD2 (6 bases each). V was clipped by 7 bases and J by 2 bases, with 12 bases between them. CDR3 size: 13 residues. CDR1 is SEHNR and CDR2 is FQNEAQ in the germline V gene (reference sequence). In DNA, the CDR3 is TGTGCCAGCAAGGGGGGAGGTACCTACGAGCAGTACTTC. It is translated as CASKGGGTYEQYF.